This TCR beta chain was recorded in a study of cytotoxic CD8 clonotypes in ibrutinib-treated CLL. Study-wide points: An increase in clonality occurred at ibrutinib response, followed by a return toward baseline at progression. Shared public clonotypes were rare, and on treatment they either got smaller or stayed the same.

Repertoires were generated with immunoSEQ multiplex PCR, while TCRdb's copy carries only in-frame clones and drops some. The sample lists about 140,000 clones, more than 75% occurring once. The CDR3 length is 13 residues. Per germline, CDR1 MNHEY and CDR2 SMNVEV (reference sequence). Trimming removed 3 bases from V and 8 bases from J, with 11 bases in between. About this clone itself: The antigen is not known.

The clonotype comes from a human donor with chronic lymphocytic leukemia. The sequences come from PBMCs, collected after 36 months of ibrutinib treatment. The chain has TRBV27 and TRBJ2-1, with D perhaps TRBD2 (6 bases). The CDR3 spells CASSFGRWDEQFF. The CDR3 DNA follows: TGTGCCAGCAGTTTCGGGAGATGGGATGAGCAGTTCTTC.